This T cell receptor (beta chain) emerged from a study of CD8 T cells in ankylosing spondylitis. Study-wide points: It was reported that disease-linked clones were significantly enriched in matched ankylosing spondylitis synovial fluid. Seven to nine highly homologous variants formed a TCR beta motif that appeared characteristic of ankylosing spondylitis blood.

TCRdb independently ran MiXCR on the 5' RACE reads; one entry per CDR3 protein. The sample yields roughly 440,000 distinct CDR3 sequences, approximately 17% seen once. A remark on this clonotype: Its antigen is still unknown.

V shed 5 bases and J 7 bases; nucleotides not matched to a gene: 10. Germline-derived CDR1 and CDR2 are SGHTA and FQGNSA. This CDR3 contains 16 residues. The sample was blood, either unsorted or a sorted T cell fraction (not recorded which). The chain couples TRBV7-2 to TRBJ2-2, with 10 nucleotides matching TRBD2. This TCR was sampled from a male donor with ankylosing spondylitis. CDR3 residues: CASSRQPGLASGELFF. The CDR3 coding sequence is TGTGCCAGCAGCAGGCAACCGGGACTAGCGAGCGGGGAGCTGTTTTTT.